This TCR beta chain stems from a study of PD-L1 blockade in urothelial cancer. Time point given: pretreatment peripheral blood. This table comes from immunoSEQ multiplex PCR, and its TCRdb copy is limited to in-frame clones, with some not included. The sample includes 65,000 to 80,000 clones, 85% to 90% of them seen just once. This receptor was obtained from a man in his sixties or seventies with urothelial cancer. The specimen comprised PBMCs, sampled around atezolizumab (anti-PD-L1) treatment.

The chain's CDR3 is CASSFSGSGTTGELFF. The CDR3 DNA follows: TGTGCCAGCAGCTTTAGTGGTAGCGGGACCACCGGGGAGCTGTTTTTT. This chain joins TRBV11-3 and TRBJ2-2, with 8 positions matching TRBD2. Germline V gene sequence: CDR1 SGHNT, CDR2 YENEEA. The CDR3 consists of 16 residues. Germline trimming cut 3 bases from V and 4 bases from J; bases unmatched to any gene: 7.